This paragraph reports one T cell receptor beta chain. Its antigen is undetermined. The CDR3 consists of 17 residues. Trimming cost V 0 bases and J 9 bases; bases outside gene matches: 7. CDR1 and CDR2 (germline): SGHTA, FQGTGA. Treatment reported: roughly 11-day PBMC culture with coronavirus spike peptide pools or control peptides (ViraFEST assay). After expanding antigen-specific T cells with peptide pools, ViraFEST sequenced their TCRs. Following culture for about eleven days, CD4+ T cells were isolated by negative selection. This entry comes from a study of vaccination and CD4 T cells after COVID-19. Study overall: Nasal swab PCR had detected SARS-CoV-2 in convalescent patients, nine mild and one severe. Blood was drawn a median around 66 days post second dose, range 14 to 241.

Scientists ran DNA taken from cultured CD4+ T cells through the Oncomine TCR Beta short-read assay for sequencing. Each CDR3 protein is one row after TCRdb ran MiXCR on the PCR reads. The sample lists some 14,000 distinct CDR3 sequences, about a third occurring once. The V gene is TRBV7-3, the J gene TRBJ2-1, with 14 bases matching TRBD2. The sample consisted of CD4+ T cells from blood, cultured in vitro. This sequence was found in a human donor who had recovered from COVID-19. The CDR3 DNA is TGTGCCAGCAGCTTAACAGGGACTAGCGGGGGTTTCGGTGAGCAGTTCTTC. Its protein product is CASSLTGTSGGFGEQFF. Filled out from reference TRBV7-3 and TRBJ2-1, the complete variable domain reads GAGVSQTPSNKVTEKGKYVELRCDPISGHTALYWYRQSLGQGPEFLIYFQGTGAADDSGLPNDRFFAVRPEGSVSTLKIQRTERGDSAVYLCASSLTGTSGGFGEQFFGPGTRLTVL.